This paragraph covers one T cell receptor (beta chain) sequence. The antigen remains undetermined. A process of 5'RACE template switching, which added a universal primer site and UMIs, was used to make TCR cDNA. Each CDR3 protein is one row after TCRdb ran MiXCR on the 5' RACE reads. Here the sample spans about 580,000 distinct CDR3 sequences, about 15% being singletons. The data were taken from a study of T cells after yellow fever vaccination. Whole-study findings and limits: The secondary response was weaker, and its peak arrived faster, on day 5 versus 15. A minor fraction of clonotypes spanned both CD4 and CD8 compartments.

CDR1 SEHNR and CDR2 FQNEAQ come from the germline V gene (reference sequence). The CDR3 runs 16 residues. Trimming left V 5 bases short and J 1 base short, with 16 bases between. The chain recombines TRBV7-9 with TRBJ2-3; the D gene is possibly TRBD1 (6 bases). This clonotype originated in a man younger than 35 who received the YFV17D yellow fever vaccine. The specimen was PBMCs, collected about 5 days after the first yellow fever vaccination. DNA for the CDR3: TGTGCCAGCAGCCCGGGTGTTTACAGGGGCACAGATACGCAGTATTTT. Protein: CASSPGVYRGTDTQYF.